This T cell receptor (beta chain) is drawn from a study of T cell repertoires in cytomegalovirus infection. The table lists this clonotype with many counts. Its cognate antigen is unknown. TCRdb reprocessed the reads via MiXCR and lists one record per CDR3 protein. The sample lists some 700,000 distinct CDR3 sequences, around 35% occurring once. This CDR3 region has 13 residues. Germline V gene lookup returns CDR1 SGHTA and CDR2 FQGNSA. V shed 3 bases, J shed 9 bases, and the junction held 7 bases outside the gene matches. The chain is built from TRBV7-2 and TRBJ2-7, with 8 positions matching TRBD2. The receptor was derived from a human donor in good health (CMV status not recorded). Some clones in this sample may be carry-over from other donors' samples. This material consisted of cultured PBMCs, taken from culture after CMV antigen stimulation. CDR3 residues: CASSFGAGVGQYF. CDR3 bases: TGTGCCAGCAGCTTCGGAGCGGGAGTCGGGCAGTACTTC.